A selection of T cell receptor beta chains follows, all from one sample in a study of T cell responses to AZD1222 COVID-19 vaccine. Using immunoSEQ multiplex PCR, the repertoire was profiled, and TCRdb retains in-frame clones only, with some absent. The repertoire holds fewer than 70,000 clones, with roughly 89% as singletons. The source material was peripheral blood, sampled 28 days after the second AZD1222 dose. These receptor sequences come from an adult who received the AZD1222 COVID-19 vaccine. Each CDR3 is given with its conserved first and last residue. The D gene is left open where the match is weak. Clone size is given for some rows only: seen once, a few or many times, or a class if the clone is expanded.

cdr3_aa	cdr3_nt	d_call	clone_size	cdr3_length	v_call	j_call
CASSQDLGRGRQDTQYF	TGCGCCAGCAGCCAAGATCTGGGGAGGGGGCGGCAAGATACGCAGTATTTT	-	-	17	TRBV4-3	TRBJ2-3
CASSSSGVREQYF	TGTGCCAGCAGTTCCTCAGGAGTGAGGGAGCAGTACTTC	-	-	13	TRBV6-2/TRBV6-3	TRBJ2-7
CASSFYRVLSSYNSPLHF	TGTGCCAGCAGCTTTTACAGGGTACTATCGTCATATAATTCACCCCTCCACTTT	-	-	18	TRBV5-6	TRBJ1-6
CASSRGGYSGNTIYF	TGTGCCAGCAGCCGGGGCGGATACTCTGGAAACACCATATATTTT	-	-	15	TRBV5-4	TRBJ1-3
CASSTSGTGAYEQYF	TGTGCCAGCAGCACCTCTGGGACAGGGGCGTACGAGCAGTACTTC	TRBD1	-	15	TRBV7-2	TRBJ2-7
CASSPPPSGSSDTQYF	TGTGCCAGCAGCCCACCACCTAGCGGGAGCTCAGATACGCAGTATTTT	TRBD2	-	16	TRBV5-4	TRBJ2-3
CASSARTGSGGELFF	TGTGCCAGCAGCGCCCGGACAGGGTCGGGCGGGGAGCTGTTTTTT	TRBD1	once	15	TRBV9	TRBJ2-2
CASSPPDRIYGYTF	TGTGCCAGCAGTCCACCGGACAGAATCTATGGCTACACCTTC	-	once	14	TRBV27	TRBJ1-2
CASSLGLAGASTDTQYF	TGTGCCAGCAGTTTGGGACTAGCGGGGGCCAGCACAGATACGCAGTATTTT	TRBD2	-	17	TRBV28	TRBJ2-3
CASSPSQGGDEKLFF	TGTGCCAGCAGCCCCTCTCAGGGAGGGGACGAAAAACTGTTTTTT	-	-	15	TRBV3-1/TRBV3-2	TRBJ1-4
CASGLVLGGASDQPQHF	TGTGCTAGTGGTTTGGTACTAGGGGGTGCGTCGGATCAGCCCCAGCATTTT	-	-	17	TRBV12-5	TRBJ1-5
CASSQADRPIYGYTF	TGTGCCAGCAGCCAAGCGGACAGACCCATCTATGGCTACACCTTC	-	-	15	TRBV3-1/TRBV3-2	TRBJ1-2
CAWSVLGWRSGEAYEQYF	TGTGCCTGGAGTGTATTAGGGTGGAGAAGCGGGGAAGCCTACGAGCAGTACTTC	TRBD2	-	18	TRBV30	TRBJ2-7
CASSPGIGIYNSPLHF	TGTGCCAGCAGCCCCGGGATAGGGATCTATAATTCACCCCTCCACTTT	-	-	16	TRBV3-1/TRBV3-2	TRBJ1-6